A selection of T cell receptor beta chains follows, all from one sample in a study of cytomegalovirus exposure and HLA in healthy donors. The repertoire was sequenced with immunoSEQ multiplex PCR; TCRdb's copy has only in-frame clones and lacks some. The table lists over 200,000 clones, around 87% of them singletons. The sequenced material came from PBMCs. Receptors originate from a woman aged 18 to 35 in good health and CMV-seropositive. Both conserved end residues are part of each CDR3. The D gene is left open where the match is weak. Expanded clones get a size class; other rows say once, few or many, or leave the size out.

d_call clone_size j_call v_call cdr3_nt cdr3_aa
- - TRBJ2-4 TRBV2 TGTGCCAGTCAAACCCGTGGGGGAGGCGGACGAAAGAACTTC CASQTRGGGGRKNF
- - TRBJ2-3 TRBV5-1 TGCGCCAGCAGCCTTGCTAGCCCCACAGATACGCAGTATTTT CASSLASPTDTQYF
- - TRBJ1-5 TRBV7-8 TGTGCCAGCAGCTTAAATTCGGGGGGAGGCAATCAGCCCCAGCATTTT CASSLNSGGGNQPQHF
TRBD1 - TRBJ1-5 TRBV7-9 TGTGCCAGCAGCCTAGTCCCGGGACAGGGAGGTGGCAATCAGCCCCAGCATTTT CASSLVPGQGGGNQPQHF
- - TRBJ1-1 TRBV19 TGTGCCAGTAGTCTTGCTACCTGGTACAGGGTAGGCACTGAAGCTTTCTTT CASSLATWYRVGTEAFF
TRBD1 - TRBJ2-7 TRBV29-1 TGCAGCGTTGTTGACAGGGCCTACGAGCAGTACTTC CSVVDRAYEQYF
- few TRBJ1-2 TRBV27 TGTGCCAGCAGACCTTCAGGCCCATACCAGGGGACCTTC CASRPSGPYQGTF
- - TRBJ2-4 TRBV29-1 TGCAGCGTTCCCGGGGAGCTTGGGAGCATTCAGTACTTC CSVPGELGSIQYF
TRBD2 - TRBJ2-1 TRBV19 TGTGCCAGTAGTATGTGGGCGGGAGGGCCCAATGAGCAGTTCTTC CASSMWAGGPNEQFF
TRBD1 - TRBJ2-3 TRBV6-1 TGTGCCAGCAGGAGGATGGGACAGAGCACAGATACGCAGTATTTT CASRRMGQSTDTQYF
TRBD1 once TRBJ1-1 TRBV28 TGTGCCAGCAGTTTAACAGGGGGCGACACTGAAGCTTTCTTT CASSLTGGDTEAFF
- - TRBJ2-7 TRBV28 TGTGCCAGCAGTTTTTCCCAATACGAGCAGTACTTC CASSFSQYEQYF